This TCR beta chain came from a study of Graves' ophthalmopathy and Graves' hyperthyroidism. This clonotype came up many times. Per the germline V gene, CDR1 is DFQATT and CDR2 is SNEGSKA (reference sequence). The CDR3 length is 13 residues. The ends lost 3 bases at V and 9 bases at J; junction bases unmatched: 8. Amplification of TCR beta CDR3 regions used RNA transcripts. The library came from an HTBI-primed first-round RT-PCR and a second-round multiplex PCR. TCRdb analysed the multiplex PCR reads with MiXCR anew, one entry per CDR3 protein. The sample has fewer than 400,000 distinct CDR3 sequences, about 16% seen once.

The receptor comes from a woman aged 18 to 35 with Graves' ophthalmopathy. The chain uses TRBV20-1 and TRBJ2-7; 10 positions agree with TRBD2. Sequenced input: peripheral blood. Here the CDR3 reads CSASDGTSVLQYF. In nucleotides, the CDR3 is TGCAGTGCTAGCGACGGGACTAGCGTCCTGCAGTACTTC.